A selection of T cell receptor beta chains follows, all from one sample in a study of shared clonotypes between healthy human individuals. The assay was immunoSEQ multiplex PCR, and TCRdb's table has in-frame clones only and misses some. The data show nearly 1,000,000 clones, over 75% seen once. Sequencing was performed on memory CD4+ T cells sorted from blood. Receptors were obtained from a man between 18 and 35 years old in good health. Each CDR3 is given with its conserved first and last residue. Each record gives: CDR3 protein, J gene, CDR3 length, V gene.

CDR3 protein: CASSFLSSDTDTQYF
J gene: TRBJ2-3
CDR3 length: 15
V gene: TRBV5-6

CDR3 protein: CASVKLGTAGNTIYF
J gene: TRBJ1-3
CDR3 length: 15
V gene: TRBV28

CDR3 protein: CASGEGGNSNEKLFF
J gene: TRBJ1-4
CDR3 length: 15
V gene: TRBV2

CDR3 protein: CASSLTSGRSTDTQYF
J gene: TRBJ2-3
CDR3 length: 16
V gene: TRBV5-6

CDR3 protein: CASSSGPAGNYEQYF
J gene: TRBJ2-7
CDR3 length: 15
V gene: TRBV11-2

CDR3 protein: CASSPEGQAYQPQHF
J gene: TRBJ1-5
CDR3 length: 15
V gene: TRBV5-1

CDR3 protein: CASSQNRDREKLFF
J gene: TRBJ1-4
CDR3 length: 14
V gene: TRBV27

CDR3 protein: CASSGLDGELFF
J gene: TRBJ2-2
CDR3 length: 12
V gene: TRBV6-1

CDR3 protein: CASSLALGASADTQYF
J gene: TRBJ2-3
CDR3 length: 16
V gene: TRBV5-6

CDR3 protein: CASSPMDGRNTGELFF
J gene: TRBJ2-2
CDR3 length: 16
V gene: TRBV9

CDR3 protein: CASSAYQGGLSSYNEQFF
J gene: TRBJ2-1
CDR3 length: 18
V gene: TRBV27

CDR3 protein: CASSEDEGRGNYNSPLHF
J gene: TRBJ1-6
CDR3 length: 18
V gene: TRBV2

CDR3 protein: CASSSLGTKRSETQYF
J gene: TRBJ2-5
CDR3 length: 16
V gene: TRBV5-4

CDR3 protein: CASGLATLEYGYTF
J gene: TRBJ1-2
CDR3 length: 14
V gene: TRBV12-5

CDR3 protein: CASSERDRGQLQHF
J gene: TRBJ1-5
CDR3 length: 14
V gene: TRBV19

CDR3 protein: CASSLGQGTGGEKLFF
J gene: TRBJ1-4
CDR3 length: 16
V gene: TRBV5-1

CDR3 protein: CASSPNPNTEAFF
J gene: TRBJ1-1
CDR3 length: 13
V gene: TRBV7-7

CDR3 protein: CSGEEETQYF
J gene: TRBJ2-5
CDR3 length: 10
V gene: TRBV29-1

CDR3 protein: CASSAADRGYDSPLHF
J gene: TRBJ1-6
CDR3 length: 16
V gene: TRBV6-1

CDR3 protein: CASSSGTSGARGTDTQYF
J gene: TRBJ2-3
CDR3 length: 18
V gene: TRBV9

CDR3 protein: CASRPSGTANEKLFF
J gene: TRBJ1-4
CDR3 length: 15
V gene: TRBV19

CDR3 protein: CASSFRGQIGETQYF
J gene: TRBJ2-5
CDR3 length: 15
V gene: TRBV28

CDR3 protein: CASSEFQTTDTQYF
J gene: TRBJ2-3
CDR3 length: 14
V gene: TRBV2

CDR3 protein: CASRPDRQNYGYTF
J gene: TRBJ1-2
CDR3 length: 14
V gene: TRBV6-1

CDR3 protein: CASSIGRMGYGYTF
J gene: TRBJ1-2
CDR3 length: 14
V gene: TRBV5-1

CDR3 protein: CASSPPGTGGMGTEAFF
J gene: TRBJ1-1
CDR3 length: 17
V gene: TRBV18

CDR3 protein: CASSLGGANYGYTF
J gene: TRBJ1-2
CDR3 length: 14
V gene: TRBV7-9

CDR3 protein: CASSSEGSGELFF
J gene: TRBJ2-2
CDR3 length: 13
V gene: TRBV5-4

CDR3 protein: CASSLAGQRGGSYEQYF
J gene: TRBJ2-7
CDR3 length: 17
V gene: TRBV7-8

CDR3 protein: CASSVFGGETQYF
J gene: TRBJ2-5
CDR3 length: 13
V gene: TRBV9

CDR3 protein: CASSVDGFSGNTIYF
J gene: TRBJ1-3
CDR3 length: 15
V gene: TRBV9

CDR3 protein: CASSFPPFEQYF
J gene: TRBJ2-7
CDR3 length: 12
V gene: TRBV7-2

CDR3 protein: CSVEVSNSGNTIYF
J gene: TRBJ1-3
CDR3 length: 14
V gene: TRBV29-1

CDR3 protein: CASSLQGMSEKLFF
J gene: TRBJ1-4
CDR3 length: 14
V gene: TRBV7-2

CDR3 protein: CASSFPTGGPQHF
J gene: TRBJ1-5
CDR3 length: 13
V gene: TRBV7-2

CDR3 protein: CASSLNSASGGYTF
J gene: TRBJ1-2
CDR3 length: 14
V gene: TRBV7-6

CDR3 protein: CASSRAGLVWYEQFF
J gene: TRBJ2-1
CDR3 length: 15
V gene: TRBV7-9

CDR3 protein: CASSVGFDTQYF
J gene: TRBJ2-3
CDR3 length: 12
V gene: TRBV9

CDR3 protein: CAWSGGFTDTQYF
J gene: TRBJ2-3
CDR3 length: 13
V gene: TRBV30

CDR3 protein: CASSFGRWGYSYEQYF
J gene: TRBJ2-7
CDR3 length: 16
V gene: TRBV28

CDR3 protein: CASSTLNGNTIYF
J gene: TRBJ1-3
CDR3 length: 13
V gene: TRBV6-5

CDR3 protein: CASSATEYSYEQYF
J gene: TRBJ2-7
CDR3 length: 14
V gene: TRBV9

CDR3 protein: CASSPAPGLQETQYF
J gene: TRBJ2-5
CDR3 length: 15
V gene: TRBV5-6

CDR3 protein: CAWSVLPGALYGYTF
J gene: TRBJ1-2
CDR3 length: 15
V gene: TRBV30

CDR3 protein: CASSLELAGVYEQYF
J gene: TRBJ2-7
CDR3 length: 15
V gene: TRBV5-6

CDR3 protein: CASSRRGTAETQYF
J gene: TRBJ2-5
CDR3 length: 14
V gene: TRBV5-6

CDR3 protein: CASSIRQGRSYNSPLHF
J gene: TRBJ1-6
CDR3 length: 17
V gene: TRBV27

CDR3 protein: CASSTRRTDTQYF
J gene: TRBJ2-3
CDR3 length: 13
V gene: TRBV7-9

CDR3 protein: CASRSDRDGSSYNSPLHF
J gene: TRBJ1-6
CDR3 length: 18
V gene: TRBV5-1

CDR3 protein: CASTGTGGYNEQFF
J gene: TRBJ2-1
CDR3 length: 14
V gene: TRBV6-1

CDR3 protein: CASSQKGGRQAFF
J gene: TRBJ1-1
CDR3 length: 13
V gene: TRBV7-3

CDR3 protein: CASSSTFEDYSYNEQFF
J gene: TRBJ2-1
CDR3 length: 17
V gene: TRBV28

CDR3 protein: CASSTYANTGELFF
J gene: TRBJ2-2
CDR3 length: 14
V gene: TRBV11-2

CDR3 protein: CASSLVQGRNTEAFF
J gene: TRBJ1-1
CDR3 length: 15
V gene: TRBV9

CDR3 protein: CASSEAAGTSGPRGADTQYF
J gene: TRBJ2-3
CDR3 length: 20
V gene: TRBV6-1

CDR3 protein: CSVSPAGTGNEQYF
J gene: TRBJ2-7
CDR3 length: 14
V gene: TRBV29-1

CDR3 protein: CSAGAGDPAQYF
J gene: TRBJ2-7
CDR3 length: 12
V gene: TRBV29-1

CDR3 protein: CASSGTGSNQPQHF
J gene: TRBJ1-5
CDR3 length: 14
V gene: TRBV6-1

CDR3 protein: CATRLIGELFF
J gene: TRBJ2-2
CDR3 length: 11
V gene: TRBV2